This T cell receptor (beta chain) was profiled in a study of control samples from healthy donors and cancer patients. TCRdb's copy holds only in-frame clones and misses some; the assay was immunoSEQ multiplex PCR. The table includes about 190,000 clones, around 90% detected once. The V gene lost 4 bases and the J gene lost 2 bases, with 24 bases spanning the gap. The V gene's germline CDR1 is LNHDA and CDR2 SQIVND (reference sequence). CDR3 length: 18 residues. Sequencing used blood. This chain connects TRBV19 to TRBJ2-7; D is possibly TRBD2 (5 bases). This TCR was sampled from a man aged 30-40 years in good health. CDR3 sequence (DNA): TGTGCCAGTAGTAACGTGATGGTAGTCGGGAAACCTACCTACGAGCAGTACTTC. Protein sequence: CASSNVMVVGKPTYEQYF.